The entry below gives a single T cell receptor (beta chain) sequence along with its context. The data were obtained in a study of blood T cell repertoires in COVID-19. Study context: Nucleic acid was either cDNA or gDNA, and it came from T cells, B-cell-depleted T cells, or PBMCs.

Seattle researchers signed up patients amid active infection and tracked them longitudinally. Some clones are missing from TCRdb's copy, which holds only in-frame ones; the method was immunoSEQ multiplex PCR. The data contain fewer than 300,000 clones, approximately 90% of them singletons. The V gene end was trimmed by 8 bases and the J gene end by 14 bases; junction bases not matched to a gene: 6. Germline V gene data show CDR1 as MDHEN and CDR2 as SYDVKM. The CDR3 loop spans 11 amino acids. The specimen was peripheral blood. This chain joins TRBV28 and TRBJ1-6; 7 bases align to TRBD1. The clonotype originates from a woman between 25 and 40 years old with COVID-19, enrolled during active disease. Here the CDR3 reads CASVEQGTLHF. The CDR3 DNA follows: TGTGCCAGCGTAGAACAGGGGACCCTCCACTTT.